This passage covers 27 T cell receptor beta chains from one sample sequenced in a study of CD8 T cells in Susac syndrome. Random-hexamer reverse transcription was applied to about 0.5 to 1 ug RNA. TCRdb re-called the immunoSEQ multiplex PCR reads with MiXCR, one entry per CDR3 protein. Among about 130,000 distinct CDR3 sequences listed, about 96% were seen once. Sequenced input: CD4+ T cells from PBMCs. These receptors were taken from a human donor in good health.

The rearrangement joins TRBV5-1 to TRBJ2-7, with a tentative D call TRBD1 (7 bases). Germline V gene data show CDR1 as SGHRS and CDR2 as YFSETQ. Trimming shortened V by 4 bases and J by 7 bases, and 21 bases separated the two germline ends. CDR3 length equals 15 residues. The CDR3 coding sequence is TGCGCCAGCAGCCCCGCAGGAGGGGGCATGGGGGAGCAGTACTTC. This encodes CASSPAGGGMGEQYF. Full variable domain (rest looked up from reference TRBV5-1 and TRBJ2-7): KAGVTQTPRYLIKTRGQQVTLSCSPISGHRSVSWYQQTPGQGLQFLFEYFSETQRNKGNFPGRFSGRQFSNSRSEMNVSTLELGDSALYLCASSPAGGGMGEQYFGPGTRLTVT.

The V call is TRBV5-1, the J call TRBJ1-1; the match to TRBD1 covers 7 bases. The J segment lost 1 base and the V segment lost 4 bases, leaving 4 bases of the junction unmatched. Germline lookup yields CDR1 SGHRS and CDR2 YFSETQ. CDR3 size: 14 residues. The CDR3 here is CASSAQGENTEAFF. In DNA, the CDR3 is TGCGCCAGCAGCGCCCAGGGGGAGAACACTGAAGCTTTCTTT.

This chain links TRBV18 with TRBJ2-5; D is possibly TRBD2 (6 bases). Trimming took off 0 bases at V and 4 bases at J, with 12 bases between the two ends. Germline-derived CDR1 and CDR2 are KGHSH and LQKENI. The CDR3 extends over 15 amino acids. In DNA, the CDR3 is TGTGCCAGCTCACCACCCGCGGGATCCCCAGAGACCCAGTACTTC. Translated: CASSPPAGSPETQYF.

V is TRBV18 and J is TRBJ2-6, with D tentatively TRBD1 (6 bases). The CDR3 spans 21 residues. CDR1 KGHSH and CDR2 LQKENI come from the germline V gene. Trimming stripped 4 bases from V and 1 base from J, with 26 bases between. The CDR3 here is CASSRFPGQGPLESGANVLTF. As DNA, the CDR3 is TGTGCCAGCTCACGTTTTCCGGGACAAGGACCGCTAGAATCTGGGGCCAACGTCCTGACTTTC.

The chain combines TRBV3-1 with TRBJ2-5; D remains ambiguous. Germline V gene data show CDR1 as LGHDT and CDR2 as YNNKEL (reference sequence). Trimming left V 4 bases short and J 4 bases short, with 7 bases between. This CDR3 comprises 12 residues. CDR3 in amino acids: CASSPSPETQYF. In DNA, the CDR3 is TGTGCCAGCAGCCCGAGCCCAGAGACCCAGTACTTC.

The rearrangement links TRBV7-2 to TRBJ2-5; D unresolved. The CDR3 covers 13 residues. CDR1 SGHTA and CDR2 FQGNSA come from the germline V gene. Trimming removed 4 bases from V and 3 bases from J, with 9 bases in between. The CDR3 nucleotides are TGTGCCAGCAGCTCAACCTTCAAAGAGACCCAGTACTTC. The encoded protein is CASSSTFKETQYF.

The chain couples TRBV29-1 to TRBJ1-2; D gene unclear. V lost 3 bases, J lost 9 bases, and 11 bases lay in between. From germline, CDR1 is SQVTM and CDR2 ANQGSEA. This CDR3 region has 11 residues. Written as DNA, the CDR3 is TGCAGCGTTGAGAGGGCGGGTCGCTACACCTTC. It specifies CSVERAGRYTF.

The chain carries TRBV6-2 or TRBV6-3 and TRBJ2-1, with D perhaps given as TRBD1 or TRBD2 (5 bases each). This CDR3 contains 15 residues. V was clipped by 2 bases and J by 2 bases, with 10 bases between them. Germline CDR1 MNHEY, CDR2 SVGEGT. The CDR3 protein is CASSYGGSPYNEQFF. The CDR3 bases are TGTGCCAGCAGTTACGGGGGTAGCCCCTACAATGAGCAGTTCTTC.

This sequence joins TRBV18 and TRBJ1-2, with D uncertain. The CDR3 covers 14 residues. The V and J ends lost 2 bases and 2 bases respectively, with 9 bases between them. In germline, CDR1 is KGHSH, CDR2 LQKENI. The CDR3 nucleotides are TGTGCCAGCTCACCAGCCCAGCGAAACTATGGCTACACCTTC. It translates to CASSPAQRNYGYTF.

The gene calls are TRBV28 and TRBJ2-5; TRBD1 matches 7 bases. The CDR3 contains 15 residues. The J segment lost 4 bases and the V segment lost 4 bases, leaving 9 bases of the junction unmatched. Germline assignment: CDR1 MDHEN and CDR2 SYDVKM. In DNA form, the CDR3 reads TGTGCCAGCAGTTCTCGGGGACAGCTCGGAGAGACCCAGTACTTC. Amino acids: CASSSRGQLGETQYF.

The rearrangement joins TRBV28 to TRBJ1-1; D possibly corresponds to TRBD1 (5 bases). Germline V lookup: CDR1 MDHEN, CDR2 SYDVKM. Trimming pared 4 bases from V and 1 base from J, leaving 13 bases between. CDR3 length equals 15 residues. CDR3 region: CASSSPGTPNTEAFF. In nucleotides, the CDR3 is TGTGCCAGCAGTTCACCAGGGACCCCGAACACTGAAGCTTTCTTT.

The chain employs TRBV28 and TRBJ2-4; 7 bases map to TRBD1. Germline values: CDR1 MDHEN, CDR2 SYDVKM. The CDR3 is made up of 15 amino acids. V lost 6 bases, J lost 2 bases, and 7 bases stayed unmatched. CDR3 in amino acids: CASSPTGSTKNIQYF. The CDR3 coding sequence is TGTGCCAGCAGCCCGACAGGGTCGACCAAAAACATTCAGTACTTC. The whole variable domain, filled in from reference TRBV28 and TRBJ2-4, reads DVKVTQSSRYLVKRTGEKVFLECVQDMDHENMFWYRQDPGLGLRLIYFSYDVKMKEKGDIPEGYSVSREKKERFSLILESASTNQTSMYLCASSPTGSTKNIQYFGAGTRLSVL.

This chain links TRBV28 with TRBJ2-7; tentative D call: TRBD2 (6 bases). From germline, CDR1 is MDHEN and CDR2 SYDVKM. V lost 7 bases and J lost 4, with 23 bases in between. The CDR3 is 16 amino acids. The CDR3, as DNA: TGTGCCAGCAACTCCCCCACGGGAGTAATAATATACGAGCAGTACTTC. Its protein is CASNSPTGVIIYEQYF.

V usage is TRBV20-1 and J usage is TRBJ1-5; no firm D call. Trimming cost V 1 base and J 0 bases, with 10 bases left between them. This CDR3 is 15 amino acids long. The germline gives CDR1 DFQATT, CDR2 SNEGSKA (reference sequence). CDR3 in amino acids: CSARAGSDSNQPQHF. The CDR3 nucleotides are TGCAGTGCTAGAGCGGGGTCGGATAGCAATCAGCCCCAGCATTTT.

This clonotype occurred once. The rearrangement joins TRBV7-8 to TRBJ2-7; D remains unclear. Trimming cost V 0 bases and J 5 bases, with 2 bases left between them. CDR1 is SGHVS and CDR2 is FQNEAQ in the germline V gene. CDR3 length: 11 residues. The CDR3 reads CASSLAHEQYF. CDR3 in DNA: TGTGCCAGCAGCTTAGCACACGAGCAGTACTTC.

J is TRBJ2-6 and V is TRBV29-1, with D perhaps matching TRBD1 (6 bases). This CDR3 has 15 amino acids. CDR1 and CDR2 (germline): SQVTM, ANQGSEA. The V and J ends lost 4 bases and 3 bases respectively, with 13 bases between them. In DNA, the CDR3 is TGCAGCGTTGGTTCTGGGGGCAGTGGGGCCAACGTCCTGACTTTC. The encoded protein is CSVGSGGSGANVLTF.

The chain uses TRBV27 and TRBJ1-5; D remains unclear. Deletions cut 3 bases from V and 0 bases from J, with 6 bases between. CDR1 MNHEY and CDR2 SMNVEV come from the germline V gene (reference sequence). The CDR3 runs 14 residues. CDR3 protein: CASSLGSSNQPQHF. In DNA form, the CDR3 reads TGTGCCAGCAGTTTGGGCAGTAGCAATCAGCCCCAGCATTTT.

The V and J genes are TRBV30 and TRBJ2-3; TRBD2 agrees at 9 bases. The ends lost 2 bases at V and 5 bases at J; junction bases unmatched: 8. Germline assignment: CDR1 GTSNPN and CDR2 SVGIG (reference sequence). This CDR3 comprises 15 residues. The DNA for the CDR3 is TGTGCCTGGAGTTATGCGGGAGGGCGTCAAGATACGCAGTATTTT. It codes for CAWSYAGGRQDTQYF.

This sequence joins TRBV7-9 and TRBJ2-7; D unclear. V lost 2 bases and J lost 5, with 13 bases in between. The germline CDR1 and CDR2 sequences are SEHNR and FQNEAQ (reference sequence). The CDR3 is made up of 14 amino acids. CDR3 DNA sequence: TGTGCCAGCAGCTTATTCCAGGCCCAGAACGAGCAGTACTTC. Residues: CASSLFQAQNEQYF.

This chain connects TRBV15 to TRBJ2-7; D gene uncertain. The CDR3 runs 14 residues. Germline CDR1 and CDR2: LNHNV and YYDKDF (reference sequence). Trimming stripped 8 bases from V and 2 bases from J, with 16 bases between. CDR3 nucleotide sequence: TGTGCCACCTCGCCTCGCGGTCGCGCCTACGAGCAGTACTTC. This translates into CATSPRGRAYEQYF.

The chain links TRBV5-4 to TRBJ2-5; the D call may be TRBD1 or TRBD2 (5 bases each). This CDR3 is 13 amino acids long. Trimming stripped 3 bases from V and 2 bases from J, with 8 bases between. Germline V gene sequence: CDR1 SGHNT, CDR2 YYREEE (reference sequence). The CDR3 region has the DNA TGTGCCAGCAGCTCGGGGCCGCAAGAGACCCAGTACTTC. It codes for CASSSGPQETQYF.

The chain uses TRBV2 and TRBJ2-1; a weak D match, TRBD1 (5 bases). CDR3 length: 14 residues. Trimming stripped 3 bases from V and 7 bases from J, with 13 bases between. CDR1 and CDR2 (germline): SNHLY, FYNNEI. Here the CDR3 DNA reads TGTGCCAGCAGTGAGCGCAGGGTGGCTAATGAGCAGTTCTTC. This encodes CASSERRVANEQFF.

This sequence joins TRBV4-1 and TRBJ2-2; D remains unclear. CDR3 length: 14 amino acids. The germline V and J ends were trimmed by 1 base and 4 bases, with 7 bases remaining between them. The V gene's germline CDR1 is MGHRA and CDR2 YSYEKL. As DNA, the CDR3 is TGCGCCAGCAGCCAAGTAATTCCCACCGGGGAGCTGTTTTTT. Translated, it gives CASSQVIPTGELFF.

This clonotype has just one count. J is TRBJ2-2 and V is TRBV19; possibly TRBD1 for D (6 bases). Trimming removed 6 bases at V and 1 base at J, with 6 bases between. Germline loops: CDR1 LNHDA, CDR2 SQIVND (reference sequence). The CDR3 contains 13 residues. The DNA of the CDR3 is TGTGCCAGTAGGACAGGGAACACCGGGGAGCTGTTTTTT. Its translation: CASRTGNTGELFF.

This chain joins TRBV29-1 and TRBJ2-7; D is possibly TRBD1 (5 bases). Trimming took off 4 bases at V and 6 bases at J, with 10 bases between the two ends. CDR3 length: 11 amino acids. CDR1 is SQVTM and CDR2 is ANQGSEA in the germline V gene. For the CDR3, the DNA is TGCAGCGTTGTAAGGGGCGTCGAGCAGTACTTC. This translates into CSVVRGVEQYF.

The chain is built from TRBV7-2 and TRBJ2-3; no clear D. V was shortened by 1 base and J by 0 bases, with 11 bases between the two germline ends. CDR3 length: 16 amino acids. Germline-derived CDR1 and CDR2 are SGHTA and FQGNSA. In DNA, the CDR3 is TGTGCCAGCAGCTTAGGTCAGCATGGGAGCACAGATACGCAGTATTTT. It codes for CASSLGQHGSTDTQYF.

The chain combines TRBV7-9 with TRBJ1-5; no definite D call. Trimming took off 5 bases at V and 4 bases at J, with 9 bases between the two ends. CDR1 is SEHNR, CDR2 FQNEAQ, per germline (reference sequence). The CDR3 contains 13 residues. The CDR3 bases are TGTGCCAGCAGCAATTCCCTTAATCAGCCCCAGCATTTT. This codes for CASSNSLNQPQHF.